This is a list of T cell receptor beta chains from one sample in a study of T cells in Graves' hyperthyroidism and ophthalmopathy. TCRdb recomputed calls from the multiplex PCR reads with MiXCR, one row per CDR3 protein. The sample contains approximately 610,000 distinct CDR3 sequences, over 12% of which appear only once. Sample: blood. The source of these receptors is a woman aged 40 to 55 with Graves' ophthalmopathy. CDR3s include the opening cysteine and the closing phenylalanine or tryptophan. The D gene is left open where the match is weak. Rows may omit the clone size; those that give it use once, few, many or a size class.

>many|TRBJ2-7|-|TRBV7-2|13
TGTGCCAGCACCACCGGAGGTCCCTACGAGCAGTACTTC
CASTTGGPYEQYF
>many|TRBJ2-5|TRBD2|TRBV11-3|16
TGTGCCAGCAGCTTCGGACTAGCGGGAAGGGAAGAGACCCAGTACTTC
CASSFGLAGREETQYF
>many|TRBJ1-1|-|TRBV27|16
TGTGCCAGCAGCGGGGTGGAGGGAATCGGGAACACTGAAGCTTTCTTT
CASSGVEGIGNTEAFF
>few|TRBJ2-3|-|TRBV24-1|13
TGTGCCACCGGGGCGGTACCGGAGGATACGCAGTATTTT
CATGAVPEDTQYF
>-|TRBJ1-1|-|TRBV16|16
TGTGCCAGCAGCCAAAAAGTGCGGGGAACGAACACTGAAGCTTTCTTT
CASSQKVRGTNTEAFF
>once|TRBJ2-7|-|TRBV28|15
TGTGCCAGCAGTTCGGGGACCAGCCTTTACTACGAGCAGTACTTC
CASSSGTSLYYEQYF
>many|TRBJ2-2|-|TRBV6-1|13
TGTGCCAGCAGTGCCGTCGGACCCGGGGAGCTGTTTTTT
CASSAVGPGELFF
>-|TRBJ2-4|-|TRBV28|15
TGTGCCAGCAGTTTTCAAAACCTAGCCAAAAATATTCAGTACTTC
CASSFQNLAKNIQYF
>-|TRBJ1-5|-|TRBV6-1|15
TGTGCCAGCAGTCGGACAGATAATAGCAATCAGCCCCAGCATTTT
CASSRTDNSNQPQHF
>many|TRBJ1-2|-|TRBV6-5|16
TGTGCCACCAAAATTGGGGACGGAAGTTTTAACTATGGCTACACCTTC
CATKIGDGSFNYGYTF
>-|TRBJ2-5|TRBD1|TRBV28|14
TGTGCCAGCAGTTCGACAGGGGGTATGAAGACCCAGTACTTC
CASSSTGGMKTQYF
>many|TRBJ2-5|-|TRBV4-2|15
TGTGCCAGCAGCCCAAGCTTAGGAGACCAAGAGACCCAGTACTTC
CASSPSLGDQETQYF
>many|TRBJ1-1|-|TRBV19|16
TGTGCCAGTAGTATATTGGGGCGGGGGCCGTACACTGAAGCTTTCTTT
CASSILGRGPYTEAFF
>many|TRBJ2-5|TRBD1|TRBV4-3|15
TGCGCCAGCAGCCCAGGACAGGGGAGTGAGGAGACCCAGTACTTC
CASSPGQGSEETQYF
>many|TRBJ1-2|TRBD1|TRBV7-6|13
TGTGCCAGCAGCCACGGGACAGGGGAGGGCTACACCTTC
CASSHGTGEGYTF
>few|TRBJ2-5|TRBD1|TRBV11-2|17
TGTGCCAGCAGCTTAGTTGGTTCGACAGGGGGAGGAGAGACCCAGTACTTC
CASSLVGSTGGGETQYF
>many|TRBJ2-5|-|TRBV4-2|17
TGTGCCAGCAGCCAAGATTTGGCGGCGGCGACTCAAGAGACCCAGTACTTC
CASSQDLAAATQETQYF
>-|TRBJ2-7|-|TRBV4-1|16
TGCGCCAGCAGCCCTCGAAACGTGGGAAGAACCTACGAGCAGTACTTC
CASSPRNVGRTYEQYF
>-|TRBJ2-5|TRBD1|TRBV28|13
TGTGTCAGCAGTGGGACAGGGGGAGAGACCCAGTACTTC
CVSSGTGGETQYF
>many|TRBJ2-7|-|TRBV25-1|13
TGTGCCAGCAGTGACTACGGGCCCTCGAAGCAGTACTTC
CASSDYGPSKQYF
>-|TRBJ2-2|-|TRBV4-2|15
TGTGCCAGCAGCCAAGGTCCGGGAGAGACCGGGGAGCTGTTTTTT
CASSQGPGETGELFF
>many|TRBJ2-7|-|TRBV28|11
TGTGCCAGCAGTTTATACTACGAGCAGTACTTC
CASSLYYEQYF
>-|TRBJ1-6|-|TRBV20-1|15
TGCAGTGCTAGGGGAACGGACGGGAATAATTCACCCCTCCACTTT
CSARGTDGNNSPLHF
>many|TRBJ2-6|-|TRBV7-2|15
TGTGCCAGCAGCCCAAAGGGCTCTGGGGCCAACGTCCTGACTTTC
CASSPKGSGANVLTF
>many|TRBJ2-7|-|TRBV6-2/TRBV6-3|13
TGTGCCAGCAGTTACTCTTTGTACTACGAGCAGTACTTC
CASSYSLYYEQYF
>many|TRBJ1-3|TRBD1|TRBV2|15
TGTGCCAGCTACAGGGGGCAATCGTCAGGAAACACCATATATTTT
CASYRGQSSGNTIYF
>few|TRBJ1-2|-|TRBV30|13
TGTGCCTGGAGTGGGCAGCTTAACTATGGCTACACCTTC
CAWSGQLNYGYTF
>many|TRBJ2-5|-|TRBV2|13
TGTGCCAGCAGTGACGGGCTCCAAGAGACCCAGTACTTC
CASSDGLQETQYF
>few|TRBJ2-7|TRBD1|TRBV5-1|14
TGCGCCAGCAGCGCGGGGGACAGGGGGAGCGAGCAGTACTTC
CASSAGDRGSEQYF
>few|TRBJ2-4|-|TRBV27|16
TGTGCCAGCAGTTTTGCAGGGGAGGTTGACAAAAACATTCAGTACTTC
CASSFAGEVDKNIQYF
>many|TRBJ1-1|-|TRBV19|11
TGTGCCAGCGGTGTGGGGGGTCCGGCTTTCTTT
CASGVGGPAFF
>many|TRBJ1-5|-|TRBV30|13
TGTGCCTGGAGTGGGGGGCGGGGTCAGCCCCAGCATTTT
CAWSGGRGQPQHF
>-|TRBJ1-2|TRBD1|TRBV3-1|14
TGTGCCAGCAGCCAAGGACAGGGGTATTTTGGCTACACCTTC
CASSQGQGYFGYTF
>many|TRBJ2-5|TRBD1|TRBV14|13
TGTGCCAGCAGCTCCGACAGGGGTCAGACCCAGTACTTC
CASSSDRGQTQYF
>-|TRBJ1-2|-|TRBV28|13
TGTGCCAGCAGTTTAACGGGGAATTGGGGCTACACCTTC
CASSLTGNWGYTF
>few|TRBJ1-5|TRBD1|TRBV12-3/TRBV12-4|16
TGTGCCAGCAGAGGGACAGCCGGTTGGGGCAATCAGCCCCAGCATTTT
CASRGTAGWGNQPQHF
>many|TRBJ2-7|-|TRBV11-2|14
TGTGCCAGCAGTGACCGGGACCGATCCTACGAGCAGTACTTC
CASSDRDRSYEQYF
>few|TRBJ2-7|-|TRBV4-2|15
TGTGCCAGCAGCCAGGGGACCTCTGACGCCTACGAGCAGTACTTC
CASSQGTSDAYEQYF
>many|TRBJ1-2|-|TRBV10-3|15
TGTGCCATCAGTGAGTCAACGGCCGACTTCTATGGCTACACCTTC
CAISESTADFYGYTF
>many|TRBJ1-3|-|TRBV15|15
TGTGCCACCAGCAGAGATGTAGGGGCTGGAAACACCATATATTTT
CATSRDVGAGNTIYF
>few|TRBJ1-1|-|TRBV18|15
TGTGCCAGCTCACCGAAGGCGACAGGTAGACCTGAAGCTTTCTTT
CASSPKATGRPEAFF
>many|TRBJ2-5|TRBD1|TRBV28|16
TGTGCCAGCAGTACCTTGACAGGGGGACGGCGGGAGACCCAGTACTTC
CASSTLTGGRRETQYF
>few|TRBJ2-7|TRBD1|TRBV29-1|18
TGCAGCGTTGAAGGGTTAGGGGGCGCAGGAACGACCTCCTACGAGCAGTACTTC
CSVEGLGGAGTTSYEQYF
>many|TRBJ1-4|TRBD1|TRBV27|15
TGTGCCAGCAGTTCAGGACAGGCAACTAATGAAAAACTGTTTTTT
CASSSGQATNEKLFF
>many|TRBJ2-7|TRBD2|TRBV12-3/TRBV12-4|15
TGTGCCAGCAGTGCGACTAGCGGGAGGGCCGACGAGCAGTACTTC
CASSATSGRADEQYF
>many|TRBJ2-7|-|TRBV7-3|13
TGTGCCAGCAGCGTAACGGAGGGCCAGGAGCAGTACTTC
CASSVTEGQEQYF
>many|TRBJ1-3|-|TRBV4-2|14
TGTGCCAGCAGCCCGGGGCGCTCCGGGAACACCATATATTTT
CASSPGRSGNTIYF
>many|TRBJ2-7|TRBD2|TRBV28|14
TGTGCCAGCAGGACCATAGCGGGACGGTGGGAGCAGTACTTC
CASRTIAGRWEQYF
>many|TRBJ2-2|-|TRBV6-5|15
TGTGCCAGCAGTTACCGTACTACGAACACCGGGGAGCTGTTTTTT
CASSYRTTNTGELFF
>many|TRBJ1-5|TRBD1|TRBV28|15
TGTGCCAGCAGTCCCCAGGGGGGCGGATATCAGCCCCAGCATTTT
CASSPQGGGYQPQHF
>many|TRBJ1-1|-|TRBV12-3/TRBV12-4|13
TGTGCCAGCAGCCGAGGGGTTATCACTGAAGCTTTCTTT
CASSRGVITEAFF
>few|TRBJ2-3|-|TRBV6-1|16
TGTGCCAGCAGTCCCAGAGGTGCATACTACACAGATACGCAGTATTTT
CASSPRGAYYTDTQYF
>many|TRBJ1-3|-|TRBV11-2|13
TGTGCCAGCAGCTTACAGGAAACAAACACCATATATTTT
CASSLQETNTIYF